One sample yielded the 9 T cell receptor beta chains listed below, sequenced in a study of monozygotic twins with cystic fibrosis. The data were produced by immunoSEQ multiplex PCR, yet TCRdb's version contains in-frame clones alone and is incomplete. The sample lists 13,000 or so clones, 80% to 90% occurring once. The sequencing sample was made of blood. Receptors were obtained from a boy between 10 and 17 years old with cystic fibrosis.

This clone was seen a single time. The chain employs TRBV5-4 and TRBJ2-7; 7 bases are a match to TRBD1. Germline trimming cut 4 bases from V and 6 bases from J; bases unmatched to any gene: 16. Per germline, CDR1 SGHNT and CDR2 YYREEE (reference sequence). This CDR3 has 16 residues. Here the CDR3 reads CASSPGTVRSYAEQYF. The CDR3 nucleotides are TGTGCCAGCAGCCCCGGGACAGTAAGATCCTACGCCGAGCAGTACTTC.

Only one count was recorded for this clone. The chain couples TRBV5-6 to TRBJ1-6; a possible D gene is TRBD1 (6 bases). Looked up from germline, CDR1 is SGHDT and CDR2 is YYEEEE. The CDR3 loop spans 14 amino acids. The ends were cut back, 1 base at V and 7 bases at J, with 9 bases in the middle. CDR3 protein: CASSLFTGNSPLHF. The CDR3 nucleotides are TGTGCCAGCAGCTTGTTCACAGGGAATTCACCCCTCCACTTT.

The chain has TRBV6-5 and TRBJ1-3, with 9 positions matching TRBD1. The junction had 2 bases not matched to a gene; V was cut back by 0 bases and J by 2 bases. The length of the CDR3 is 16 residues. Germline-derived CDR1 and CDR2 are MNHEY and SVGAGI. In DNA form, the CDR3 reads TGTGCCAGCAGTTACTCGAGACAGGGGGCTGGAAACACCATATATTTT. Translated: CASSYSRQGAGNTIYF.

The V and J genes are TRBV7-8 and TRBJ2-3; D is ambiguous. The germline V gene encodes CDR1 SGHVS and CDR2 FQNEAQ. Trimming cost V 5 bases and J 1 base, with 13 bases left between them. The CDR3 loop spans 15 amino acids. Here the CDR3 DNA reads TGTGCCAGCAGCAAGCGTACCCTTGGCACAGATACGCAGTATTTT. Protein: CASSKRTLGTDTQYF.

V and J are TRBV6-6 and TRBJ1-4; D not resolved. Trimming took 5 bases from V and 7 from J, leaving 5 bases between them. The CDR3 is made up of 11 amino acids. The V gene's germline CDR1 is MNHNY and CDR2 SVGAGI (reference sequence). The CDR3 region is CASSTSEKLFF. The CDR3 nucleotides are TGTGCCAGCAGTACCAGTGAAAAACTGTTTTTT.

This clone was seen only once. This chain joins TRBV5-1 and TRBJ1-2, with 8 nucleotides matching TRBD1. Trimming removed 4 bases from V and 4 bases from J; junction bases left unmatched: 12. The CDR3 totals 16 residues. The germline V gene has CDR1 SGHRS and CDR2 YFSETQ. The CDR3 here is CASSPPPGQGSYGYTF. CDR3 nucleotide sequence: TGCGCCAGCAGCCCGCCCCCCGGACAGGGAAGCTATGGCTACACCTTC. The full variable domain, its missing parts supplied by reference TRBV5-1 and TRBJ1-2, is KAGVTQTPRYLIKTRGQQVTLSCSPISGHRSVSWYQQTPGQGLQFLFEYFSETQRNKGNFPGRFSGRQFSNSRSEMNVSTLELGDSALYLCASSPPPGQGSYGYTFGSGTRLTVV.

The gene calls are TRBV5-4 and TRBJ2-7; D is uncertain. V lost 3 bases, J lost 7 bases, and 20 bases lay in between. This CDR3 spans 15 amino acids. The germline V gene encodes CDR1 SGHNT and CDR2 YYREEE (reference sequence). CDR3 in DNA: TGTGCCAGCAGCTCCCTACCTGGTGGTGAAAGGGAGCAGTACTTC. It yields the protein CASSSLPGGEREQYF.

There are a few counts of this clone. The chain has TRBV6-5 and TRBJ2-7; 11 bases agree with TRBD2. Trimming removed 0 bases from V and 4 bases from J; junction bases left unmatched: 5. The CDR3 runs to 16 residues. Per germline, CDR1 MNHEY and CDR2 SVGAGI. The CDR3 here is CASSYSRLAGTYEQYF. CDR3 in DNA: TGTGCCAGCAGTTACTCGAGACTAGCGGGAACTTACGAGCAGTACTTC.

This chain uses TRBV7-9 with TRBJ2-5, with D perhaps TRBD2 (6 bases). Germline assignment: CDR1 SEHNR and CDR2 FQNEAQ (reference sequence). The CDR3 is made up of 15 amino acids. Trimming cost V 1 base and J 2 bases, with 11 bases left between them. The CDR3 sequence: CASSLGRGIQETQYF. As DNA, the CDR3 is TGTGCCAGCAGCTTAGGGCGGGGCATACAAGAGACCCAGTACTTC.